These 28 T cell receptor beta chains originate from one sample sequenced in a study of tumor-infiltrating lymphocytes in primary liver carcinoma. RNA isolated from unsorted whole blood supplied the blood RNA, with germline DNA also extracted. A constant-region primer served to make TCR beta cDNA from roughly 500 ng total RNA. Employing slightly modified ARM-PCR, three nested multiplex PCR rounds were run, and these gave rise to the TCR beta libraries. Running nine to ten cycles apiece, the first two PCR rounds relied on TRBV1-TRBV30 forward primers together with a C-beta reverse primer. From the multiplex PCR reads, TCRdb called clonotypes with MiXCR, one entry per CDR3 protein. The sample has approximately 330,000 distinct CDR3 sequences, about 65% seen once. The sequenced sample was peripheral blood. These receptors originate from a man aged 35 to 55 with primary liver carcinoma and hepatitis B virus infection.

For this clonotype: A read error may be the cause here, since a much bigger clone is one base away. The rearrangement links TRBV4-1 to TRBJ2-1; 10 bases are shared with TRBD2. The CDR3 loop spans 17 amino acids. The germline gives CDR1 MGHRA, CDR2 YSYEKL. The CDR3 DNA reads as TGCGCCAGCAGCCAAGATCCTAGCGGGAGCTCCTACAATGAGGAGTTCTTC. The encoded protein is CASSQDPSGSSYNEEFF.

The chain has TRBV30 and TRBJ2-1, with 8 positions matching TRBD1. CDR1 and CDR2 (germline): GTSNPN, SVGIG (reference sequence). With V trimmed by 3 bases and J by 6 bases, 7 bases remained unmatched. CDR3 length equals 14 residues. CDR3 sequence: CAWRTGASINEQFF. The DNA of the CDR3 is TGTGCCTGGAGGACAGGGGCTTCCATCAATGAGCAGTTCTTC.

Note on this clonotype: Possible read error: a much larger clone is one base away. The gene calls are TRBV6-5 and TRBJ1-2; D is perhaps TRBD1 (6 bases). This CDR3 region has 15 residues. CDR1 is MNHEY, CDR2 SVGAGI, per germline. CDR3 in DNA: TGTGCCTGCAGTCGACCCGGGACATTTAACTATGGCTACACCTTC. Translated: CACSRPGTFNYGYTF.

Turning to this clonotype: In this CDR3 the conserved last residue, phenylalanine or tryptophan, is missing, so a read error is likely. The rearrangement links TRBV11-2 to TRBJ2-1, with D maybe TRBD2 (6 bases). The CDR3 runs 14 residues. The germline V gene encodes CDR1 SGHAT and CDR2 FQNNGV. As DNA, the CDR3 is TGTGCCAGTAGCTCACGACTAGAATGGGATGAGCAGTTCTTA. The encoded protein is CASSSRLEWDEQFL.

A note on this clonotype: A much larger clone lies one base from this, so it may be a read error. The J gene is TRBJ1-5, the V gene TRBV6-2 or TRBV6-3; D unclear. The CDR3 is 12 residues long. The germline gives CDR1 MNHEY, CDR2 SVGEGT. The CDR3 reads CASSSPNQPLHF. The CDR3 nucleotides read TGTGCCAGCAGTTCCCCGAATCAGCCCCTGCATTTT.

Notes on this clonotype: One junction end does not reproduce the germline sequence, and a read error may be involved. The chain has TRBV29-1 and TRBJ1-6; 7 bases align to TRBD1. The CDR3 covers 13 residues. CDR1 and CDR2 from the germline V gene are SQVTM and ANQGSEA. The CDR3 bases are TGCAGCGTTGTCCAGGGGGTGGATTCACCACTCCACTTT. Translation: CSVVQGVDSPLHF.

There are many counts of this clonotype. The chain is built from TRBV29-1 and TRBJ2-7, with D perhaps TRBD1 or TRBD2 (5 bases each). V lost 1 base and J 3 bases, leaving 7 bases between the germline ends. Germline CDR1 is SQVTM and CDR2 is ANQGSEA. CDR3 length equals 12 residues. The CDR3 here is CSVEGGNYEQYF. The CDR3 nucleotides are TGCAGCGTTGAAGGGGGGAACTACGAGCAGTACTTC.

The V and J genes are TRBV4-3 and TRBJ2-7; TRBD2 aligns across 8 bases. The V gene's germline CDR1 is LGHNA and CDR2 YSLEER. Trimming at V came to 4 bases and at J to 12 bases, leaving 20 bases not matched to a gene. The CDR3 totals 16 residues. CDR3 residues: CASSPELAVASYGRYF. The DNA of the CDR3 is TGCGCCAGCAGCCCGGAACTAGCGGTCGCATCCTACGGGCGGTACTTC.

The V gene is TRBV4-1, the J gene TRBJ2-6; TRBD1 matches at 7 bases. After removal of 4 bases from V and 0 bases from J, the junction contained 12 bases not matched to a gene. CDR1 is MGHRA, CDR2 YSYEKL, per germline. This CDR3 comprises 19 residues. The CDR3 loop reads CASSRGGTGASSGANVLTF. The CDR3 DNA reads as TGCGCCAGCAGCCGAGGGGGTACAGGGGCCTCCTCTGGGGCCAACGTCCTGACTTTC.

Many counts were recorded for this clonotype. The CDR3 is CASSGRTGYDHQPQHF. In DNA, the CDR3 is TGTGCCAGCAGTGGGAGGACAGGGTATGATCATCAGCCCCAGCATTTT. V is TRBV6-5 and J is TRBJ1-5; 8 nucleotides match TRBD1. This CDR3 has 16 amino acids. Germline lookup yields CDR1 MNHEY and CDR2 SVGAGI. V dropped 5 bases and J dropped 5; count of bases not matched to a gene: 11.

With regard to this clonotype: Possible read error: a much larger clone is one base away. The chain carries TRBV4-2 and TRBJ1-2; D gene uncertain. CDR1 is LGHNA and CDR2 is YNFKEQ in the germline V gene. CDR3 length equals 13 residues. The V end was cut by 5 bases, the J end by 2 bases, with 9 bases between. CDR3 in amino acids: CASSGIVNYGYTF. The CDR3 DNA reads as TGTGCCAGCAGCGGTATTGTCAACTATGGCTACACCTTC.

This clonotype was counted at least ten times. The chain is built from TRBV6-1 and TRBJ1-1; TRBD1 aligns across 11 bases. CDR3 length: 15 amino acids. Germline V gene lookup returns CDR1 MNHNS and CDR2 SASEGT. Losses at the gene ends were 3 bases for V and 3 bases for J; bases not matched to a gene: 3. CDR3 sequence: CASSEDRGRYTEAFF. In DNA, the CDR3 is TGTGCCAGCAGTGAGGACAGGGGGCGGTACACTGAAGCTTTCTTT.

On this clonotype itself: This could be a read error, since a much larger clone is one nucleotide away. The chain combines TRBV12-3 or TRBV12-4 with TRBJ1-2; 8 bases agree with TRBD1. CDR3 length: 12 amino acids. CDR3 in amino acids: CVSNDRGYGYTF. CDR3 nucleotides: TGTGTCAGCAATGACAGGGGCTATGGCTACACCTTC.

A remark on this clonotype: The junction does not match germline at one end; this may be a read error. V usage is TRBV11-1 and J usage is TRBJ2-3; 10 nucleotides align to TRBD2. The CDR3 contains 15 residues. The germline V gene has CDR1 SGHAT and CDR2 FQDESV (reference sequence). The CDR3, as DNA: TGTGCCAGCAGCTTAAAGCGGGAGGGCTTAAGTACGCGGTATTTT. It is translated as CASSLKREGLSTRYF.

This clonotype showed up just once. A clone one base away is much larger, so this may be a read error. In this CDR3 the conserved last residue, phenylalanine or tryptophan, is missing, so a read error is likely. This chain joins TRBV12-3 or TRBV12-4 and TRBJ1-6; possibly TRBD1 for D (6 bases). V was trimmed by 4 bases and J by 6 bases, leaving 7 bases between them. The CDR3 spans 13 residues. The CDR3 nucleotides read TGTGCCAGCAGTTCAGGGGTTAATTCACCCCTCCACTAT. This sequence encodes CASSSGVNSPLHY.

For this clonotype: At one of its ends the junction is not consistent with the germline gene, which may arise from a read error. The chain combines TRBV13 with TRBJ2-5; 10 bases are shared with TRBD1. CDR3 length: 14 amino acids. Germline lookup yields CDR1 PRHDT and CDR2 FYEKMQ (reference sequence). The CDR3 DNA reads as TGTGCCAGCAGCTGGAGGACAGGGGGGGAGATCCAGTACTTC. It encodes CASSWRTGGEIQYF. Filled out from reference TRBV13 and TRBJ2-5, the complete variable domain reads AAGVIQSPRHLIKEKRETATLKCYPIPRHDTVYWYQQGPGQDPQFLISFYEKMQSDKGSIPDRFSAQQFSDYHSELNMSSLELGDSALYFCASSWRTGGEIQYFGPGTRLLVL.

J is TRBJ1-3 and V is TRBV12-3 or TRBV12-4; 7 positions match TRBD1. The CDR3 extends over 14 amino acids. Trimming at V came to 6 bases and at J to 4 bases, leaving 6 bases not matched to a gene. CDR3 loop: CASRSTGNGNTIYF. The CDR3 coding sequence is TGTGCCAGCAGATCGACAGGGAACGGAAACACCATATATTTT.

Comment on this clonotype: No conserved phenylalanine or tryptophan ends this CDR3, so it is likely a read error. The genes are TRBV4-3 and TRBJ2-1; TRBD2 might be the D (6 bases). Germline CDR1 is LGHNA and CDR2 is YSLEER. CDR3 length: 16 residues. Between the trimmed V and J ends, which lost 5 bases and 3 bases, there was a span of 17 bases. The CDR3 nucleotides read TGCGCCAGCAGCGGAATCGGGAGAGGATACTACAATGAGCAGTTCGTC. This translates into CASSGIGRGYYNEQFV.

The chain carries TRBV6-6 and TRBJ2-3; 10 bases are a match to TRBD2. CDR3 length equals 15 residues. Germline loops: CDR1 MNHNY, CDR2 SVGAGI (reference sequence). Trimming cost V 7 bases and J 3 bases; bases outside gene matches: 7. The CDR3 loop is CASTPSGRGTDTQYF. CDR3 in DNA: TGTGCCAGCACTCCGAGCGGGAGGGGGACAGATACGCAGTATTTT.

A remark on this clonotype: The junction shows a germline mismatch at one end, possibly a read error. The chain joins TRBV15 to TRBJ2-7; TRBD2 aligns across 8 bases. Germline-derived CDR1 and CDR2 are LNHNV and YYDKDF (reference sequence). The CDR3 is 14 residues long. The CDR3 nucleotides read TGTGCAACCAGCAGAGTAGCGGGATTACGCGAGCAGTACTTC. Translation gives CATSRVAGLREQYF.

J is TRBJ2-7 and V is TRBV6-5; tentative D call: TRBD1 (6 bases). The CDR3 is 13 residues long. Between the trimmed V and J ends, which lost 8 bases and 7 bases, there was a span of 18 bases. Germline V gene lookup returns CDR1 MNHEY and CDR2 SVGAGI. CDR3 amino acids: CASSVRGEVEQYF. For the CDR3, the DNA is TGTGCCAGCTCGGTCAGGGGAGAGGTAGAGCAGTACTTC.

This clonotype came up many times. V is TRBV6-1 and J is TRBJ2-5, with D maybe TRBD2 (5 bases). Germline CDR1 is MNHNS and CDR2 is SASEGT. V lost 4 bases, J lost 5 bases, and 11 bases lay in between. CDR3 length: 13 amino acids. The CDR3 here is CASSGDRGETQYF. CDR3 DNA sequence: TGTGCCAGCAGTGGTGACCGAGGGGAGACCCAGTACTTC.

Note on this clonotype: Given a much more abundant clone one base away, this may be a read error. V is TRBV6-1 and J is TRBJ2-7, with D possibly TRBD2 on 5 matching bases. The CDR3 is made up of 16 amino acids. V was shortened by 0 bases and J by 7 bases, with 19 bases between the two germline ends. Germline V gene sequence: CDR1 MNHNS, CDR2 SASEGT. Here the CDR3 reads CASSEAELVQTGEQYF. The CDR3 DNA follows: TGTGCCAGCAGTGAAGCCGAGCTAGTGCAAACGGGAGAGCAGTACTTC.

This chain uses TRBV11-2 with TRBJ2-7, with 7 bases identical to TRBD1. V shed 5 bases and J 3 bases; nucleotides not matched to a gene: 4. Germline values: CDR1 SGHAT, CDR2 FQNNGV. The CDR3 covers 13 residues. As DNA, the CDR3 is TGTGCCAGCAGCGTCTGGACAGGCTACGAGCAGTACTTC. Residues: CASSVWTGYEQYF.

For this clonotype: The limits of the CDR3 on the DNA are not certain, so only TCRdb's listed CDR3 is given. V is TRBV11-2 and J is TRBJ2-1; TRBD2, as called in the table, went unchecked against the DNA. In germline, CDR1 is SGHAT, CDR2 FQNNGV. The CDR3 contains 16 residues when both ends are counted. CDR3: CASSLVASGSRGEHFF.

This clonotype was recorded many times. The chain joins TRBV6-5 to TRBJ2-4, with D perhaps matching TRBD2 (6 bases). V was cut by 5 bases and J by 8 bases, with 13 bases left in between. The CDR3 consists of 13 residues. Germline V gives CDR1 MNHEY, CDR2 SVGAGI. The CDR3 here is CASSLTRFDIQYF. CDR3 in DNA: TGTGCCAGCAGTCTGACTAGGTTCGACATTCAGTACTTC.

The chain is built from TRBV29-1 and TRBJ2-7, with a possible D match to TRBD2 (7 bases). Trimming took off 7 bases at V and 7 bases at J, with 20 bases between the two ends. Germline V gene data show CDR1 as SQVTM and CDR2 as ANQGSEA. The CDR3 extends over 13 amino acids. CDR3 sequence reads: CSAGGESLWEQYF. The CDR3 nucleotides are TGCAGCGCGGGGGGCGAGAGCCTGTGGGAGCAGTACTTC.

Details on this clonotype: A read error may produce the germline difference seen at one junction end. The chain uses TRBV6-1 and TRBJ2-1; a weak D match, TRBD1 (5 bases). Germline-derived CDR1 and CDR2 are MNHNS and SASEGT. The CDR3 is 15 residues long. The CDR3 DNA sequence: TGTACCAGTAGTGTCGACAGTAGCTCCTACAATGAGCAGTTCTTC. It is translated as CTSSVDSSSYNEQFF.